These T cell receptor beta chains were read from a single sample in a study of identical twins. TCRdb independently ran MiXCR on the 5' RACE reads; one entry per CDR3 protein. The sample has approximately 240,000 distinct CDR3 sequences; around 15% are singletons. The material sequenced was memory (CD45RO+) T cells sorted from blood. These receptors were collected from a woman between 18 and 29 years old in good health. CDR3s include the opening cysteine and the closing phenylalanine or tryptophan. The D gene is left open where the match is weak. Some rows mark clone size as missing; the rest say once, few, many or name a class of expanded clone.

TRBD1	TRBJ1-1	TRBV4-3	few	CASSPRQGDTEAFF	TGCGCCAGCAGCCCCCGACAGGGGGACACTGAAGCTTTCTTT
-	TRBJ1-4	TRBV29-1	many	CSVVVGFNEKLFF	TGCAGCGTTGTCGTGGGTTTTAATGAAAAACTGTTTTTT
TRBD2	TRBJ2-3	TRBV5-1	many	CASSPTSGTDTQYF	TGCGCCAGCAGCCCGACTAGCGGCACAGATACGCAGTATTTT
-	TRBJ2-4	TRBV20-1	few	CSASESGGGTKNIQYF	TGCAGTGCTAGTGAGTCTGGTGGGGGAACGAAAAACATTCAGTACTTC
TRBD1	TRBJ1-2	TRBV5-1	-	CASSGTGTGAIIYGYTF	TGCGCCAGCAGCGGTACCGGGACAGGGGCGATTATCTATGGCTACACCTTC
-	TRBJ2-1	TRBV12-3/TRBV12-4	many	CASSFRGTYNEQFF	TGTGCCAGCAGTTTTCGGGGGACCTACAATGAGCAGTTCTTC
-	TRBJ2-6	TRBV20-1	-	CSARDWVGGSGANVLTF	TGCAGTGCTAGAGATTGGGTGGGGGGCTCTGGGGCCAACGTCCTGACTTTC
-	TRBJ1-4	TRBV7-9	-	CASSFGPNEKLFF	TGTGCCAGCAGCTTTGGCCCCAATGAAAAACTGTTTTTT
-	TRBJ1-5	TRBV9	many	CASSVDPPGDQPQHF	TGTGCCAGCAGCGTAGACCCCCCCGGAGATCAGCCCCAGCATTTT
TRBD2	TRBJ2-5	TRBV24-1	-	CATSDSIAGGGTQYF	TGTGCCACCAGTGATTCAATAGCGGGGGGGGGGACCCAGTACTTC
-	TRBJ1-3	TRBV18	-	CASSPLTGFSGNTIYF	TGTGCCAGCTCACCCCTGACAGGCTTCTCTGGAAACACCATATATTTT
-	TRBJ1-5	TRBV20-1	many	CSARGRIGNQPQHF	TGCAGTGCTAGGGGCAGGATCGGCAATCAGCCCCAGCATTTT
-	TRBJ2-1	TRBV27	few	CASSFRTEQFF	TGTGCCAGCAGTTTTCGGACTGAGCAGTTCTTC
TRBD2	TRBJ2-1	TRBV20-1	many	CSAILAGLNNEQFF	TGCAGTGCTATACTAGCGGGCCTCAACAATGAGCAGTTCTTC
-	TRBJ2-1	TRBV27	-	CASMPAPRFF	TGTGCCAGCATGCCGGCACCACGGTTCTTC
TRBD1	TRBJ1-1	TRBV5-1	-	CASSLGQGTPNTEAFF	TGCGCCAGCAGCCTAGGACAGGGCACCCCGAACACTGAAGCTTTCTTT
-	TRBJ2-1	TRBV27	few	CASSYGRQISYNEQFF	TGTGCCAGCAGTTATGGTCGACAGATCTCCTACAATGAGCAGTTCTTC
-	TRBJ1-5	TRBV7-2	-	CASSLGGGRGNQPQHF	TGTGCCAGCAGCTTGGGTGGGGGACGGGGCAATCAGCCCCAGCATTTT
TRBD1	TRBJ2-3	TRBV5-8	few	CASSWDRGSDTQYF	TGTGCCAGCAGCTGGGACAGGGGATCAGATACGCAGTATTTT
-	TRBJ1-1	TRBV12-3/TRBV12-4	many	CASSQGPGSTEAFF	TGTGCCAGCAGTCAGGGTCCGGGTTCAACTGAAGCTTTCTTT
-	TRBJ1-2	TRBV9	-	CASSVEGGGGYGYTF	TGTGCCAGCAGCGTAGAGGGCGGAGGGGGCTATGGCTACACCTTC
-	TRBJ1-5	TRBV12-3/TRBV12-4	few	CASSPREGGKHF	TGTGCCAGCAGTCCCCGTGAGGGGGGCAAGCATTTT
-	TRBJ1-5	TRBV5-1	few	CASSVGGRNNQPQHF	TGCGCCAGCAGCGTCGGGGGACGGAACAATCAGCCCCAGCATTTT
-	TRBJ2-3	TRBV15	-	CATSPRQEGTQYF	TGTGCCACCAGCCCCCGCCAAGAAGGTACGCAGTATTTT
-	TRBJ2-7	TRBV18	few	CATQGGSSYEQYF	TGTGCCACCCAGGGAGGATCCTCCTACGAGCAGTACTTC
TRBD2	TRBJ2-1	TRBV5-1	-	CASGREGLNEQFF	TGCGCCAGCGGGCGGGAGGGCCTCAATGAGCAGTTCTTC
TRBD1	TRBJ1-5	TRBV12-3/TRBV12-4	-	CASKPQGGANQPQHF	TGTGCCAGCAAACCCCAGGGGGGGGCGAATCAGCCCCAGCATTTT
TRBD2	TRBJ2-2	TRBV5-1	few	CASSSGGPSTGELFF	TGCGCCAGCAGCTCGGGGGGGCCGAGCACCGGGGAGCTGTTTTTT
TRBD2	TRBJ2-3	TRBV5-4	few	CASSLKTSGNTDTQYF	TGTGCCAGCAGCCTAAAGACTAGCGGGAACACAGATACGCAGTATTTT
TRBD1	TRBJ2-3	TRBV7-2	-	CASSLLSGGTDTQYF	TGTGCCAGCAGCTTACTTTCAGGGGGAACAGATACGCAGTATTTT
-	TRBJ2-3	TRBV2	-	CASRRTFLTDTQYF	TGTGCCAGCAGGAGGACCTTTCTCACAGATACGCAGTATTTT
TRBD2	TRBJ2-3	TRBV20-1	-	CSARDEASGDTQYF	TGCAGTGCTAGAGATGAAGCTAGCGGAGATACGCAGTATTTT
-	TRBJ2-1	TRBV5-1	many	CASCQASSYNEQFF	TGCGCCAGCTGTCAGGCCAGCTCCTACAATGAGCAGTTCTTC
TRBD2	TRBJ2-7	TRBV4-3	few	CASSQGLTSGISYEQYF	TGCGCCAGCAGCCAAGGTCTGACTAGCGGGATTTCCTACGAGCAGTACTTC
TRBD2	TRBJ2-1	TRBV5-1	-	CASSLGTSGGREQFF	TGCGCCAGCAGCCTAGGGACTAGCGGGGGTCGGGAGCAGTTCTTC
-	TRBJ2-1	TRBV18	-	CASSPQSGRNEQFF	TGTGCCAGCTCACCTCAGAGTGGACGCAATGAGCAGTTCTTC
-	TRBJ1-4	TRBV15	-	CATSGTQPPATNEKLFF	TGTGCCACCAGCGGGACACAGCCCCCGGCAACTAATGAAAAACTGTTTTTT
TRBD1	TRBJ1-2	TRBV29-1	few	CSVSLGQGYGYTF	TGCAGCGTTTCTTTGGGACAGGGCTATGGCTACACCTTC
TRBD2	TRBJ2-5	TRBV5-1	many	CASSSGTSGQETQYF	TGCGCCAGCAGCTCTGGGACTAGCGGACAAGAGACCCAGTACTTC
TRBD2	TRBJ2-1	TRBV11-2	few	CASTSLGLAGGRYNEQFF	TGTGCCAGCACCTCCTTGGGACTAGCGGGGGGCCGGTACAATGAGCAGTTCTTC
-	TRBJ1-2	TRBV7-3	-	CASSLSIGDGYTF	TGTGCCAGCAGCTTATCGATTGGCGATGGCTACACCTTC
TRBD2	TRBJ2-5	TRBV7-6	many	CASTPLAEETQYF	TGTGCCAGCACCCCACTAGCGGAAGAGACCCAGTACTTC
-	TRBJ2-2	TRBV12-3/TRBV12-4	many	CASSFWSGELFF	TGTGCCAGCAGTTTCTGGTCCGGGGAGCTGTTTTTT